A single T cell receptor (beta chain) is shown here with its context. Its antigen is not known. The CDR3 has 14 amino acids. CDR1 is SEHNR and CDR2 is FQNEAQ in the germline V gene (reference sequence). Trimming took 7 bases from V and 5 from J; bases not matched to a gene: 6. This sample is drawn from a study of somatic mutations in cytotoxic T cells in rheumatoid arthritis. Study-wide background: Blood (just over 29 ml EDTA) from each patient was taken right after diagnosis, before any treatment.

Points from the study as a whole: Rheumatoid arthritis patients and age-matched healthy controls showed no significant difference in CD8+ T-cell clonality. Per patient, the largest CD8+ clone was found to exceed 20% of CD8+ cells in about an eighth of the roughly 60 cases.

Both CD4+ and CD8+ cells were separated through positive magnetic bead selection, and their purity was verified using flow cytometry. Profiled with immunoSEQ multiplex PCR; TCRdb holds only in-frame clones, not every one. The sample lists 15,000 to 20,000 clones, around four fifths occurring once. The sequenced material came from CD8+ T cells sorted from blood. The chain carries TRBV7-9 and TRBJ1-4; TRBD1 matches at 8 bases. This TCR derives from a man younger than 35 with rheumatoid arthritis. The CDR3 region has the DNA TGTGCCAGCACCTCAGGGGGCCGGAATGAAAAACTGTTTTTT. Encoded protein: CASTSGGRNEKLFF. Filled out from reference TRBV7-9 and TRBJ1-4, the complete variable domain reads DTGVSQNPRHKITKRGQNVTFRCDPISEHNRLYWYRQTLGQGPEFLTYFQNEAQLEKSRLLSDRFSAERPKGSFSTLEIQRTEQGDSAMYLCASTSGGRNEKLFFGSGTQLSVL.